This is a list of T cell receptor beta chains from one sample in a study of beta chain features in type 1 diabetes. The method was immunoSEQ multiplex PCR; TCRdb's version includes in-frame clones alone and lacks a portion of them. The sample includes about 270,000 clones, around an eighth of them seen just once. Sequencing used naive CD4+ T cells from blood. The source is a man aged 25-45 years with type 1 diabetes. CDR3s include the opening cysteine and the closing phenylalanine or tryptophan. D genes are given only for firm matches. Size is stated for part of the rows, as once, few or many counts, or as a class when the clone is expanded.

size: few
J: TRBJ2-1
D: -
V: TRBV9
CDR3: CASSVDGSAYNEQFF
DNA: TGTGCCAGCAGCGTAGACGGGAGCGCCTACAATGAGCAGTTCTTC

size: -
J: TRBJ2-5
D: -
V: TRBV18
CDR3: CASSPDRQETQYF
DNA: TGTGCCAGCTCACCGGACAGACAAGAGACCCAGTACTTC

size: -
J: TRBJ2-1
D: TRBD2
V: TRBV7-2
CDR3: CASSFEREGDPFF
DNA: TGTGCCAGCAGCTTTGAGCGGGAGGGCGATCCGTTCTTC

size: few
J: TRBJ2-5
D: TRBD2
V: TRBV25-1
CDR3: CASSEFSGTYQETQYF
DNA: TGTGCCAGCAGTGAATTTAGCGGGACCTACCAAGAGACCCAGTACTTC

size: -
J: TRBJ1-4
D: -
V: TRBV7-9
CDR3: CASSFSGFGSSGEKLFF
DNA: TGTGCCAGCAGCTTCTCGGGGTTCGGCTCATCTGGCGAAAAACTGTTTTTT

size: -
J: TRBJ2-7
D: TRBD1
V: TRBV7-2
CDR3: CASSDDRGNIYEQYF
DNA: TGTGCCAGCAGCGACGACAGGGGAAATATCTACGAGCAGTACTTC

size: -
J: TRBJ2-6
D: -
V: TRBV2
CDR3: CASTPVSSGANVLTF
DNA: TGTGCCAGCACCCCCGTTAGCTCTGGGGCCAACGTCCTGACTTTC

size: -
J: TRBJ2-1
D: TRBD2
V: TRBV9
CDR3: CASSVELAAYEQFF
DNA: TGTGCCAGCAGCGTAGAGCTAGCGGCTTATGAGCAGTTCTTC

size: -
J: TRBJ2-7
D: -
V: TRBV25-1
CDR3: CASSALGGGEQYF
DNA: TGTGCCAGCAGTGCCCTGGGGGGAGGCGAGCAGTACTTC

size: few
J: TRBJ2-1
D: -
V: TRBV18
CDR3: CASSPRSSDEQFF
DNA: TGTGCCAGCTCACCACGATCGAGCGACGAGCAGTTCTTC

size: -
J: TRBJ2-7
D: -
V: TRBV7-9
CDR3: CASSAQRGQPYEQYF
DNA: TGTGCCAGCAGTGCGCAGAGAGGGCAGCCCTACGAGCAGTACTTC

size: few
J: TRBJ1-2
D: TRBD1
V: TRBV7-2
CDR3: CASSFYTGTGDGYTF
DNA: TGTGCCAGCAGCTTTTACACCGGGACAGGGGACGGCTACACCTTC

size: few
J: TRBJ1-5
D: -
V: TRBV19
CDR3: CASSIRRGSRNQPQHF
DNA: TGTGCCAGTAGTATCCGCAGGGGTTCGCGCAATCAGCCCCAGCATTTT

size: few
J: TRBJ2-7
D: TRBD1
V: TRBV25-1
CDR3: CASSVTGGQYEQYF
DNA: TGTGCCAGCAGCGTTACAGGGGGTCAGTACGAGCAGTACTTC

size: few
J: TRBJ2-7
D: TRBD2
V: TRBV29-1
CDR3: CSVRLALVHEQYF
DNA: TGCAGCGTGAGACTAGCCCTTGTCCACGAGCAGTACTTC

size: -
J: TRBJ2-1
D: -
V: TRBV30
CDR3: CAWSGGLKNEQFF
DNA: TGTGCCTGGAGTGGTGGACTGAAGAATGAGCAGTTCTTC

size: -
J: TRBJ1-5
D: -
V: TRBV10-3
CDR3: CATAVQLGNQPQHF
DNA: TGTGCCACCGCCGTCCAGTTGGGCAATCAGCCCCAGCATTTT

size: few
J: TRBJ2-7
D: -
V: TRBV5-1
CDR3: CASSLQGIYEQYF
DNA: TGCGCCAGCAGCTTGCAGGGGATCTACGAGCAGTACTTC

size: few
J: TRBJ1-4
D: -
V: TRBV25-1
CDR3: CASSGGDEKLFF
DNA: TGTGCCAGCAGTGGGGGCGATGAAAAACTGTTTTTT

size: -
J: TRBJ2-7
D: -
V: TRBV29-1
CDR3: CSVARQDEQYF
DNA: TGCAGCGTCGCCCGACAGGACGAGCAGTACTTC

size: few
J: TRBJ1-2
D: -
V: TRBV10-3
CDR3: CAISDGSDGYTF
DNA: TGTGCCATCAGTGATGGGAGCGATGGCTACACCTTC

size: -
J: TRBJ2-5
D: TRBD1
V: TRBV5-6
CDR3: CASSLLRTGEQYF
DNA: TGTGCCAGCAGCTTGTTGCGGACAGGGGAGCAGTACTTC

size: few
J: TRBJ2-7
D: -
V: TRBV28
CDR3: CASSVGASYEQYF
DNA: TGTGCCAGCAGCGTAGGAGCCTCCTACGAGCAGTACTTC

size: -
J: TRBJ2-7
D: TRBD1
V: TRBV5-4
CDR3: CASSQRQGTYEQYF
DNA: TGCGCCAGCAGCCAACGACAGGGTACCTACGAGCAGTACTTC

size: few
J: TRBJ2-1
D: -
V: TRBV28
CDR3: CASSSNEQFF
DNA: TGTGCCAGCAGTTCTAATGAGCAGTTCTTC

size: few
J: TRBJ2-1
D: TRBD2
V: TRBV28
CDR3: CASSLFASGNYNEQFF
DNA: TGTGCCAGCAGTTTATTCGCTAGCGGGAACTACAATGAGCAGTTCTTC

size: few
J: TRBJ2-1
D: -
V: TRBV27
CDR3: CASSPSRDLQYNEQFF
DNA: TGTGCCAGCAGTCCAAGCCGGGACTTACAGTACAATGAGCAGTTCTTC

size: -
J: TRBJ2-7
D: -
V: TRBV19
CDR3: CASSTMNPTYEQYF
DNA: TGTGCCAGTAGCACTATGAATCCCACCTACGAGCAGTACTTC

size: -
J: TRBJ2-7
D: -
V: TRBV5-1
CDR3: CASRSSYEQYF
DNA: TGCGCCAGCAGATCCAGCTACGAGCAGTACTTC

size: few
J: TRBJ2-5
D: -
V: TRBV7-2
CDR3: CASSSSSLLGRETQYF
DNA: TGTGCCAGCAGCTCCTCCTCTCTCCTCGGCAGGGAGACCCAGTACTTC

size: -
J: TRBJ1-1
D: -
V: TRBV30
CDR3: CAWSRTEKNTEAFF
DNA: TGTGCCTGGAGTCGTACCGAGAAGAACACTGAAGCTTTCTTT

size: few
J: TRBJ2-5
D: -
V: TRBV7-8
CDR3: CASSTYTQETQYF
DNA: TGTGCCAGCAGCACCTATACTCAAGAGACCCAGTACTTC

size: few
J: TRBJ2-1
D: TRBD2
V: TRBV5-6
CDR3: CASSLAGGNEQFF
DNA: TGTGCCAGCAGCTTGGCGGGGGGCAATGAGCAGTTCTTC

size: few
J: TRBJ1-1
D: -
V: TRBV30
CDR3: CAWTRRVNTEAFF
DNA: TGTGCCTGGACGCGCAGGGTGAACACTGAAGCTTTCTTT

size: few
J: TRBJ1-2
D: -
V: TRBV5-1
CDR3: CASSWGNSGESYGYTF
DNA: TGCGCCAGCAGCTGGGGGAACTCAGGGGAATCCTATGGCTACACCTTC

size: few
J: TRBJ2-3
D: -
V: TRBV7-2
CDR3: CASSAYTDTQYF
DNA: TGTGCCAGCAGCGCCTACACAGATACGCAGTATTTT

size: few
J: TRBJ2-1
D: -
V: TRBV4-1
CDR3: CASSQGLYNEQFF
DNA: TGCGCCAGCAGCCAAGGACTCTACAATGAGCAGTTCTTC

size: few
J: TRBJ2-1
D: -
V: TRBV29-1
CDR3: CSSERGSGSYNEQFF
DNA: TGCAGCTCCGAGAGAGGGAGTGGATCCTACAATGAGCAGTTCTTC

size: few
J: TRBJ2-2
D: -
V: TRBV7-3
CDR3: CASSSQTNTGELFF
DNA: TGTGCCAGCAGCTCCCAGACGAACACCGGGGAGCTGTTTTTT

size: few
J: TRBJ2-2
D: TRBD1
V: TRBV5-1
CDR3: CASTWTGETGELFF
DNA: TGCGCCAGCACCTGGACAGGGGAAACCGGGGAGCTGTTTTTT

size: few
J: TRBJ2-1
D: -
V: TRBV28
CDR3: CASRVTTGNNEQFF
DNA: TGTGCCAGCAGGGTCACCACAGGGAACAATGAGCAGTTCTTC

size: few
J: TRBJ2-2
D: -
V: TRBV6-5
CDR3: CASQQGANTGELFF
DNA: TGTGCCAGTCAGCAGGGCGCGAACACCGGGGAGCTGTTTTTT

size: -
J: TRBJ1-2
D: -
V: TRBV7-9
CDR3: CASSGGGSNYGYTF
DNA: TGTGCCAGCAGCGGCGGGGGGTCGAACTATGGCTACACCTTC

size: few
J: TRBJ2-5
D: -
V: TRBV29-1
CDR3: CSITGTQETQYF
DNA: TGCAGCATAACAGGGACCCAAGAGACCCAGTACTTC